This T cell receptor (beta chain) was documented in a study of cytomegalovirus exposure and HLA in healthy donors. With respect to this clone: Antigen specificity is unknown.

General study points: In the analysis, some V segments, TRBV6-2 and TRBV6-3 included, were excluded as indistinguishable. Most subjects' HLA-A and HLA-B alleles were reportedly predicted from TCR beta sequences.

With 60 Vbeta and 13 Jbeta primers, the PCR was carried out. Generated by immunoSEQ multiplex PCR, the TCRdb table keeps only in-frame clones and is missing some. The sample has approximately 80,000 clones; roughly 77% are singletons. The CDR3 runs 14 residues. The V and J ends lost 0 bases and 4 bases respectively, with 10 bases between them. Germline lookup yields CDR1 SGHNT and CDR2 YYREEE (reference sequence). The receptor's source is a man aged 60 to 75 in good health and CMV-seronegative. The genes are TRBV5-4 and TRBJ1-2, with a weak D call TRBD1 (5 bases). The sequenced material came from PBMCs. The CDR3 nucleotides read TGTGCCAGCAGCTTGGCCCAGGGCTTCTATGGCTACACCTTC. It codes for CASSLAQGFYGYTF. Filled out from reference TRBV5-4 and TRBJ1-2, the complete variable domain reads ETGVTQSPTHLIKTRGQQVTLRCSSQSGHNTVSWYQQALGQGPQFIFQYYREEENGRGNFPPRFSGLQFPNYSSELNVNALELDDSALYLCASSLAQGFYGYTFGSGTRLTVV.